Only one count was recorded for the clone carrying this T cell receptor (beta chain). Its antigen is unknown. With 4 bases removed from V and 0 bases from J, the gap between germline ends came to 10 bases. The CDR3 totals 14 residues. Looked up from germline, CDR1 is SGHDN and CDR2 is FVKESK. The data originate from a study of cytomegalovirus exposure and HLA in healthy donors. Data came from immunoSEQ multiplex PCR; TCRdb stores just in-frame clones and leaves some out. The table shows about 62,000 clones, with approximately 95% occurring only once. Study-wide findings and caveats: Rare sequences made up most TCRs, while some public TCRs were found in many donors. The classifier reportedly diagnosed cytomegalovirus status with high sensitivity and specificity.

The TCR was taken from a young woman in good health and CMV-seropositive. The chain joins TRBV14 to TRBJ2-7; D unresolved. The sample consisted of PBMCs. The CDR3 protein is CASSPDPSSYEQYF. The CDR3 DNA reads TGTGCCAGCAGCCCCGACCCTAGCTCCTACGAGCAGTACTTC.